There are many counts of the clone carrying this T cell receptor beta chain. Its antigen is not identified. A universal primer binding site was introduced by template switching. The final cDNA contained unique molecular identifiers. Each CDR3 protein is one row after TCRdb ran MiXCR on the 5' RACE reads. The sample lists approximately 500,000 distinct CDR3 sequences; 20% to 25% were seen once. The sample comes from a study of identical twins. V was shortened by 1 base and J by 7 bases, with 8 bases between the two germline ends. Germline CDR1 reads MGHDK; CDR2 reads SYGVNS. This CDR3 comprises 13 residues. The study, taken as a whole, reports: Zero-insertion analyses were open to partial confounding by invariant MAIT and iNKT cells. Those out-of-frame alpha sequences shared by twins showed an excess of low generation probability. Conclusions rested on cross-sectional statistics rather than following the same donors.

These same records also appear under a second study, on T cells expressing NK-cell markers.

V usage is TRBV25-1 and J usage is TRBJ2-1; D is ambiguous. This sequence originates from a young woman in good health. Sample: CD4+ T cells sorted from blood. CDR3 sequence (DNA): TGTGCCAGCAGTGAATTGGGGTTTAATGAGCAGTTCTTC. It specifies CASSELGFNEQFF.